This T cell receptor beta chain was sequenced in a study of vaccination effects on CD4 cells after COVID-19. Method: immunoSEQ multiplex PCR; TCRdb's copy keeps in-frame clones and lacks some. The repertoire holds approximately 21,000 clones, 65% to 70% seen once, with around a tenth in the top ten. Remarks on this clone: Antigen specificity is unknown.

The germline V gene encodes CDR1 LNHDA and CDR2 SQIVND (reference sequence). The CDR3 spans 14 residues. V lost 7 bases, J lost 6 bases, and 7 bases stayed unmatched. Before any sequencing was done, the ViraFEST assay used viral peptide pools to expand antigen-specific CD4+ T cells. After roughly 9 days in culture, the CD4+ T cells were isolated. Vaccine recipients lacked prior SARS-CoV-2 infection and had negative nucleocapsid antibodies. Sequenced material: CD4+ T cells from PBMCs cultured with HCoV-NL63 spike peptides, taken before COVID-19 vaccination. The chain uses TRBV19 and TRBJ2-1, with 9 nucleotides matching TRBD2. This clonotype was obtained from a human donor who received a COVID-19 vaccine. The CDR3 coding sequence is TGTGCCAGTATGGCGGGAGGGCGGGGCAATGAGCAGTTCTTC. It is translated as CASMAGGRGNEQFF.